Shown below are 17 T cell receptor beta chains from a single sample sequenced in a study of blood T cell repertoires in COVID-19. TCRdb's table, derived via immunoSEQ multiplex PCR, lists solely in-frame clones and lacks some. The profile shows about 120,000 clones, 80% to 90% of them singletons. The sequenced sample consisted of peripheral blood. The receptors shown here come from a human donor with acute or convalescent COVID-19. The donor label of this sample is uncertain.

V gene TRBV28 combines with J gene TRBJ1-2; D call uncertain. V lost 4 bases to trimming and J lost 7 bases, with 10 bases between them. Germline V lookup: CDR1 MDHEN, CDR2 SYDVKM. The CDR3 length is 12 residues. The CDR3 loop reads CASSSLRSGYTF. CDR3 sequence (DNA): TGTGCCAGCAGTTCCCTGAGGAGTGGCTACACCTTC.

The genes are TRBV7-3 and TRBJ2-7, with a tentative D call TRBD1 (5 bases). The V gene's germline CDR1 is SGHTA and CDR2 FQGTGA. V lost 4 bases, J lost 6 bases, and 13 bases lay in between. This CDR3 has 13 residues. This CDR3 is CASSSGWGSEQYF. The DNA of the CDR3 is TGTGCCAGCAGCTCAGGGTGGGGATCCGAGCAGTACTTC. Full variable domain (missing parts from reference TRBV7-3 and TRBJ2-7): GAGVSQTPSNKVTEKGKYVELRCDPISGHTALYWYRQSLGQGPEFLIYFQGTGAADDSGLPNDRFFAVRPEGSVSTLKIQRTERGDSAVYLCASSSGWGSEQYFGPGTRLTVT.

The genes are TRBV9 and TRBJ2-5, with 7 positions matching TRBD1. Germline lookup yields CDR1 SGDLS and CDR2 YYNGEE. Trimming removed 0 bases from V and 2 bases from J; junction bases left unmatched: 10. The CDR3 consists of 17 residues. CDR3 nucleotide sequence: TGTGCCAGCAGCGTAGCAGTATCGGGCAGGGGGCAAGAGACCCAGTACTTC. Translating gives CASSVAVSGRGQETQYF.

This rearrangement joins TRBV12-5 to TRBJ2-5; maybe TRBD2 (5 bases). CDR3 length: 14 amino acids. Trimming removed 3 bases from V and 0 bases from J, with 8 bases in between. Germline CDR1 LGHNT, CDR2 FRNRAP. The CDR3, as DNA: TGTGCTAGTGGTTTAGAGGGCCACCAAGAGACCCAGTACTTC. As protein: CASGLEGHQETQYF.

CDR3 sequence: CASSGGTGAPNTEAFF. CDR3 DNA: TGTGCCAGTAGTGGTGGGACAGGGGCGCCGAACACTGAAGCTTTCTTT. The V gene is TRBV19, the J gene TRBJ1-1; 10 nucleotides match TRBD1. V trimming: 5 bases; J trimming: 1 base; junction bases outside the gene matches: 7. This CDR3 region has 16 residues. In germline, CDR1 is LNHDA, CDR2 SQIVND (reference sequence).

This clone appeared a single time. V is TRBV6-5 and J is TRBJ2-1; TRBD1 might be the D (7 bases). The V and J ends lost 0 bases and 10 bases respectively, with 16 bases between them. This CDR3 has 15 residues. CDR1 and CDR2 from the germline V gene are MNHEY and SVGAGI. The CDR3: CASSYSEGGGKEQFF. For the CDR3, the DNA is TGTGCCAGCAGTTACTCGGAAGGGGGCGGGAAGGAGCAGTTCTTC.

In this sample, this clone turned up a few times. The rearrangement links TRBV6-5 to TRBJ1-1; the match to TRBD1 covers 7 bases. The CDR3 length is 14 residues. V lost 7 bases, J lost 4 bases, and 9 bases stayed unmatched. Germline CDR1 reads MNHEY; CDR2 reads SVGAGI. Here the CDR3 reads CASNRGEGLTEAFF. The CDR3 coding sequence is TGTGCCAGCAACAGGGGAGAGGGTCTCACTGAAGCTTTCTTT.

As for this clone: Other DNA sequences in the same sample also yield this CDR3. This chain uses TRBV7-2 with TRBJ1-3, with 8 bases lining up with TRBD1. Germline CDR1 is SGHTA and CDR2 is FQGNSA. The CDR3 runs 14 residues. Germline trimming cut 5 bases from V and 5 bases from J; bases unmatched to any gene: 5. CDR3 nucleotide sequence: TGTGCCAGCAGCCCTGGACAGGGTAGAAACACCATATATTTT. It encodes CASSPGQGRNTIYF.

This clone was counted between two and nine times. The chain combines TRBV9 with TRBJ2-1; 8 nucleotides align to TRBD2. The ends lost 3 bases at V and 6 bases at J; junction bases unmatched: 2. This CDR3 contains 13 residues. Germline CDR1 SGDLS, CDR2 YYNGEE. CDR3 in amino acids: CASSAGLANEQFF. Here the CDR3 DNA reads TGTGCCAGCAGCGCCGGACTAGCCAATGAGCAGTTCTTC.

The V call is TRBV12-3 or TRBV12-4, the J call TRBJ1-2; D not resolved. The CDR3 totals 12 residues. V was shortened by 5 bases and J by 7 bases, with 11 bases between the two germline ends. CDR3 nucleotide sequence: TGTGCCAGCAGTCACGCCGGAGCTGGCTACACCTTC. Its translation: CASSHAGAGYTF.

The rearrangement uses TRBV29-1 and TRBJ1-5, with D perhaps matching TRBD1 (5 bases). V gave up 6 bases and J gave up 5 bases, with 11 bases separating them. CDR3 size: 12 residues. Germline V gives CDR1 SQVTM, CDR2 ANQGSEA. In DNA, the CDR3 is TGCAGCGTGGGGGGTGGGGATCAGCCCCAGCATTTT. This codes for CSVGGGDQPQHF. Filled out from reference TRBV29-1 and TRBJ1-5, the complete variable domain reads SAVISQKPSRDICQRGTSLTIQCQVDSQVTMMFWYRQQPGQSLTLIATANQGSEATYESGFVIDKFPISRPNLTFSTLTVSNMSPEDSSIYLCSVGGGDQPQHFGDGTRLSIL.

The V and J genes are TRBV6-2 or TRBV6-3 and TRBJ2-3; TRBD2 is a possible D gene (6 bases). V was shortened by 0 bases and J by 0 bases, with 13 bases between the two germline ends. This CDR3 has 17 amino acids. The germline CDR1 and CDR2 sequences are MNHEY and SVGEGT. The CDR3 here is CASSYSMVGGSTDTQYF. The CDR3 coding sequence is TGTGCCAGCAGTTACTCGATGGTGGGAGGTAGCACAGATACGCAGTATTTT.

The V gene is TRBV9, the J gene TRBJ1-6; no clear D. The V and J ends lost 0 bases and 7 bases respectively, with 8 bases between them. The CDR3 spans 14 residues. Germline assignment: CDR1 SGDLS and CDR2 YYNGEE. The CDR3 nucleotides read TGTGCCAGCAGCGTAGCTTTAGCAAATTCACCCCTCCACTTT. It yields the protein CASSVALANSPLHF.

This clone appeared once. This sequence joins TRBV9 and TRBJ2-2; 10 positions match TRBD2. The germline CDR1 and CDR2 sequences are SGDLS and YYNGEE. This CDR3 comprises 17 residues. J was trimmed by 6 bases and V by 4 bases; bases with no gene match: 12. This CDR3 reads CASSPLQAGGPAGELFF. CDR3 nucleotides: TGTGCCAGCAGCCCACTCCAAGCGGGAGGGCCTGCCGGGGAGCTGTTTTTT.

This clone was seen only once. The V and J genes are TRBV5-4 and TRBJ2-1, with 8 bases identical to TRBD2. CDR1 SGHNT and CDR2 YYREEE come from the germline V gene (reference sequence). V shed 0 bases and J 2 bases; nucleotides not matched to a gene: 13. The CDR3 contains 19 residues. CDR3 sequence reads: CASSLGLFAGGTTYNEQFF. In nucleotides, the CDR3 is TGTGCCAGCAGCTTGGGTCTCTTCGCGGGGGGAACTACCTACAATGAGCAGTTCTTC.

The chain employs TRBV7-8 and TRBJ2-3, with D uncertain. The germline V gene has CDR1 SGHVS and CDR2 FQNEAQ. The CDR3 covers 12 residues. Trimming left V 3 bases short and J 4 bases short, with 5 bases between. In nucleotides, the CDR3 is TGTGCCAGCAGCTTTCAGTCAGATACGCAGTATTTT. Its translation is CASSFQSDTQYF.

J is TRBJ1-5 and V is TRBV28; the match to TRBD1 covers 10 bases. Per the germline V gene, CDR1 is MDHEN and CDR2 is SYDVKM. J lost 6 bases, V lost 1 base, and 6 bases had no gene match. CDR3 length: 16 residues. The CDR3: CASSLSGTGVLQPQHF. The CDR3 bases are TGTGCCAGCAGTTTATCGGGGACAGGGGTGCTTCAGCCCCAGCATTTT.